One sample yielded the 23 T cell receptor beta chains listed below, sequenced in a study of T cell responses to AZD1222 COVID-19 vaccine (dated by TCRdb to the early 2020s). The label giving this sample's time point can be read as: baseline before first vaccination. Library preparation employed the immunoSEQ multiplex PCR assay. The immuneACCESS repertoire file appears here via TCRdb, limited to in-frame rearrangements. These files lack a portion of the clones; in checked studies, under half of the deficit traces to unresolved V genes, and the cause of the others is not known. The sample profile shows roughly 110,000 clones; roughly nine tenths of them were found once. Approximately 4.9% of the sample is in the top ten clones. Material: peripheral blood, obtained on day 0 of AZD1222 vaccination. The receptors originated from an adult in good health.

CDR3 sequence reads: CASSPDTGNYGYTF. The CDR3 region has the DNA TGTGCCAGCAGCCCGGATACAGGGAACTATGGCTACACCTTC. V gene TRBV7-2 combines with J gene TRBJ1-2, with a weak D call TRBD1 (6 bases). V lost 5 bases and J 2 bases, leaving 12 bases between the germline ends. From germline, CDR1 is SGHTA and CDR2 FQGNSA. The CDR3 contains 14 residues.

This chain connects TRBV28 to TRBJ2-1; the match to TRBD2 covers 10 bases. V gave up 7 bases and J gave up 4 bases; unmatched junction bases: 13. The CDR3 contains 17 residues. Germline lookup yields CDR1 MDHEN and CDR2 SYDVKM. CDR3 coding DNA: TGTGCCAGCAAAGAGTCTAGCGGGGGCCTACAGTACAATGAGCAGTTCTTC. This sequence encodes CASKESSGGLQYNEQFF.

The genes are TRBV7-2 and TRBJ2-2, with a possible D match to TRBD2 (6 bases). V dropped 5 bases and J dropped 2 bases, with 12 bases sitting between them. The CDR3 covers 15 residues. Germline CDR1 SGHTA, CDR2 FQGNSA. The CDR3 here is CASSPGGPNTGELFF. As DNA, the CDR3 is TGTGCCAGCAGCCCCGGGGGTCCTAACACCGGGGAGCTGTTTTTT.

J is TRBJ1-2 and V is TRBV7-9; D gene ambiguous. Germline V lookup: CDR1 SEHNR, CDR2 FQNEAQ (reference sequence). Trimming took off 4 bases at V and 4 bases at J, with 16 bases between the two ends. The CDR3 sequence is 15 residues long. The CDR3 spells CASSSPQQRGYGYTF. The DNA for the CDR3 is TGTGCCAGCAGCTCACCACAGCAGCGGGGCTATGGCTACACCTTC.

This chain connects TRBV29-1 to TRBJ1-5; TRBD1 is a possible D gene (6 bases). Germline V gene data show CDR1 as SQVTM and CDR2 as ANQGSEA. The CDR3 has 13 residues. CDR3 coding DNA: TGCAGGGGGGGCAGGGGCCTATGGCAGCCCCAGCATTTT. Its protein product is CRGGRGLWQPQHF.

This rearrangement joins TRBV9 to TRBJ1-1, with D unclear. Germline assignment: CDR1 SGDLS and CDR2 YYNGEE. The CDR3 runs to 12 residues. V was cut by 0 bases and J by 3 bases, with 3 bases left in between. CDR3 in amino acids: CASSVAHTEAFF. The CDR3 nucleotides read TGTGCCAGCAGCGTAGCTCACACTGAAGCTTTCTTT. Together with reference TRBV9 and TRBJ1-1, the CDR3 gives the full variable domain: DSGVTQTPKHLITATGQRVTLRCSPRSGDLSVYWYQQSLDQGLQFLIQYYNGEERAKGNILERFSAQQFPDLHSELNLSSLELGDSALYFCASSVAHTEAFFGQGTRLTVV.

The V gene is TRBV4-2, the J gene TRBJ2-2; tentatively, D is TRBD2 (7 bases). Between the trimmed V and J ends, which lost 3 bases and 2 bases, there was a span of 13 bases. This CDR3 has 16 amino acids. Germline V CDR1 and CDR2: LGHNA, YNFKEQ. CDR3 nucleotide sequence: TGTGCCAGCAGCCAGTTGGGGGGGGCTAACACCGGGGAGCTGTTTTTT. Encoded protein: CASSQLGGANTGELFF.

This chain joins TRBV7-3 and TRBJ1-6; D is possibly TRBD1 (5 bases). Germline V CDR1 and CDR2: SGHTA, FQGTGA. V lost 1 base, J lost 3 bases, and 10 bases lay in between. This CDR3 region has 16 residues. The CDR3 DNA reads TGTGCCAGCAGCTTAAGGGGGGGTAGCTATAATTCACCCCTCCACTTT. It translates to CASSLRGGSYNSPLHF.

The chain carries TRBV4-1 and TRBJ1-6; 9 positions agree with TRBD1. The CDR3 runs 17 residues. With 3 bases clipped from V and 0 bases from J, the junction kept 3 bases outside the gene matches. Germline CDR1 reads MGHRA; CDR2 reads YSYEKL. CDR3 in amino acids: CASSQEQGASYNSPLHF. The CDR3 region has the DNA TGCGCCAGCAGCCAGGAACAGGGGGCCTCCTATAATTCACCCCTCCACTTT.

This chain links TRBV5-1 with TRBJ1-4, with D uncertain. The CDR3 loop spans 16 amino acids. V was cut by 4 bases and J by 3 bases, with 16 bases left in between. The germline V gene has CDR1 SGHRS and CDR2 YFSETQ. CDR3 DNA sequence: TGCGCCAGCAGCCCGGACCCACCTGGCGCTAATGAAAAACTGTTTTTT. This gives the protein CASSPDPPGANEKLFF.

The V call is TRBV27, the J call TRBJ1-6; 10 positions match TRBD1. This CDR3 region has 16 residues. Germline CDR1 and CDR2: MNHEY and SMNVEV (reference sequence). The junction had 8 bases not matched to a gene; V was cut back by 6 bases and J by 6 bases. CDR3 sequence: CASRDGQGVLNSPLHF. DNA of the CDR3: TGTGCCAGCAGGGACGGACAGGGGGTTCTTAATTCACCCCTCCACTTT.

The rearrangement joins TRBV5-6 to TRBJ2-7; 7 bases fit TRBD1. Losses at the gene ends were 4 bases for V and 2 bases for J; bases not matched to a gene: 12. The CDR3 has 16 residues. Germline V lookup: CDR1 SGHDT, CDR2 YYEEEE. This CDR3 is CASSPDRTGETYEQYF. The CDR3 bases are TGTGCCAGCAGCCCGGACAGGACCGGGGAGACCTACGAGCAGTACTTC.

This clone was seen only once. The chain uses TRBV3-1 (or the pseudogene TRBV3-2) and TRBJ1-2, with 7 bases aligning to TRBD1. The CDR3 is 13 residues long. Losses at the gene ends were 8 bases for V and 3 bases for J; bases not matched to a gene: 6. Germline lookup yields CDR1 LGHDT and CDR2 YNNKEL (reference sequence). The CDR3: CASGQGGDYGYTF. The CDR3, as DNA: TGTGCCAGCGGGCAGGGGGGGGACTATGGCTACACCTTC.

The CDR3 DNA sequence: TGTGCCAGCAGTTACAGCGCAGGGGGTGGTCAGCCCCAGCATTTT. Translating gives CASSYSAGGGQPQHF. V usage is TRBV6-2 or TRBV6-3 and J usage is TRBJ1-5; TRBD1 aligns across 7 bases. The V segment lost 2 bases and the J segment 6 bases; nucleotides outside the gene matches: 7. The germline gives CDR1 MNHEY, CDR2 SVGEGT. The CDR3 covers 15 residues.

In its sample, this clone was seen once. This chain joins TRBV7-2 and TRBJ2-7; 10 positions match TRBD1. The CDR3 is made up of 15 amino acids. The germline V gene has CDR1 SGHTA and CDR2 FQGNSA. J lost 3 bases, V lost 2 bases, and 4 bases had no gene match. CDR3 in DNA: TGTGCCAGCAGCTTAAGGGGACAGGGGTTCTACGAGCAGTACTTC. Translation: CASSLRGQGFYEQYF. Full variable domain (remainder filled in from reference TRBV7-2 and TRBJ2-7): GAGVSQSPSNKVTEKGKDVELRCDPISGHTALYWYRQSLGQGLEFLIYFQGNSAPDKSGLPSDRFSAERTGGSVSTLTIQRTQQEDSAVYLCASSLRGQGFYEQYFGPGTRLTVT.

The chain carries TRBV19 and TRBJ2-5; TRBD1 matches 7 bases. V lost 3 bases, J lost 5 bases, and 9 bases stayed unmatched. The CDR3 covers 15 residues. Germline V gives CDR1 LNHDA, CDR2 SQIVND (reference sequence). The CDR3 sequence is CASSIEGARSETQYF. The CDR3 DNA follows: TGTGCCAGTAGTATTGAGGGGGCGCGTTCGGAGACCCAGTACTTC.

The CDR3 DNA reads as TGTGCCAGCAGTTACTCGAGGGGCTACACCTTC. This sequence encodes CASSYSRGYTF. The V call is TRBV6-5, the J call TRBJ1-2; D uncertain. The germline V gene has CDR1 MNHEY and CDR2 SVGAGI. The V and J ends lost 0 bases and 8 bases respectively, with 4 bases between them. This CDR3 has 11 residues.

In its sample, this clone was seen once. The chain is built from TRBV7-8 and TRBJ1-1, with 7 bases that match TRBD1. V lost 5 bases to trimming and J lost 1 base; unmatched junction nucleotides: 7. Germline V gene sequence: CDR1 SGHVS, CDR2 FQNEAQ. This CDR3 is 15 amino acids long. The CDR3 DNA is TGTGCCAGCAGCGCAGGGACAGTTGGGAACACTGAAGCTTTCTTT. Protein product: CASSAGTVGNTEAFF. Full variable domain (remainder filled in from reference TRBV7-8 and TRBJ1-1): GAGVSQSPRYKVAKRGQDVALRCDPISGHVSLFWYQQALGQGPEFLTYFQNEAQLDKSGLPSDRFFAERPEGSVSTLKIQRTQQEDSAVYLCASSAGTVGNTEAFFGQGTRLTVV.

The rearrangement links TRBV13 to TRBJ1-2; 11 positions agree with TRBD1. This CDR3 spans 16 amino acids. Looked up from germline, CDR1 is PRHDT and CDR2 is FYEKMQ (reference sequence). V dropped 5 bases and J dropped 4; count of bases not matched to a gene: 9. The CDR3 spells CASSLPGQGGGYGYTF. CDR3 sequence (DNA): TGTGCCAGCAGCCTCCCGGGACAGGGGGGAGGCTATGGCTACACCTTC.

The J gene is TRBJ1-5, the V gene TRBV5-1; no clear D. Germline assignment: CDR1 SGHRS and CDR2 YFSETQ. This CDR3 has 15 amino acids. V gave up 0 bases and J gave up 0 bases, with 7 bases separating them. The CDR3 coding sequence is TGCGCCAGCAGCTTGGATGGGGATAGCAATCAGCCCCAGCATTTT. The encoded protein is CASSLDGDSNQPQHF.

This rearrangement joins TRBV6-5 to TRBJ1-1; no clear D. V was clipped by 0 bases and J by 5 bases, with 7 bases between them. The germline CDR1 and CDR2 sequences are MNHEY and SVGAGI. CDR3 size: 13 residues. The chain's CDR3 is CASSYSVRTEAFF. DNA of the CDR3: TGTGCCAGCAGTTACTCGGTCCGAACTGAAGCTTTCTTT.

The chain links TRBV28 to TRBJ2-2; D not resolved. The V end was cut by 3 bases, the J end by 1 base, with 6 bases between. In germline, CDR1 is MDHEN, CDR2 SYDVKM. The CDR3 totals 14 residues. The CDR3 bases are TGTGCCAGCAGTTTTTCAGGGAACACCGGGGAGCTGTTTTTT. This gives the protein CASSFSGNTGELFF. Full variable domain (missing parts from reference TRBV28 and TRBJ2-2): DVKVTQSSRYLVKRTGEKVFLECVQDMDHENMFWYRQDPGLGLRLIYFSYDVKMKEKGDIPEGYSVSREKKERFSLILESASTNQTSMYLCASSFSGNTGELFFGEGSRLTVL.

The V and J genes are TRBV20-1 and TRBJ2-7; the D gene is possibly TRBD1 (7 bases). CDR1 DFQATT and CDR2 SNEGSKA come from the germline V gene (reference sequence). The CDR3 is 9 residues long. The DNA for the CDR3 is TGCCCAGGGGGGCACGAGCAGTACTTC. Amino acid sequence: CPGGHEQYF.